These 15 T cell receptor beta chains were all obtained from the same sample, sequenced in a study of cytomegalovirus exposure and HLA in healthy donors. The PCR ran on 60 Vbeta and 13 Jbeta primers. Clones were read by immunoSEQ multiplex PCR, and TCRdb kept only the in-frame ones, dropping some. There are around 93,000 clones in the sample; approximately 69% occur only once, and over 5% lies in the top ten. The sequenced sample was PBMCs. The receptors derive from a boy younger than 18 in good health and CMV-seropositive.

This chain connects TRBV7-8 to TRBJ2-7; TRBD2 aligns across 10 bases. This CDR3 region has 14 residues. The germline V gene encodes CDR1 SGHVS and CDR2 FQNEAQ. J was trimmed by 0 bases and V by 7 bases; bases with no gene match: 3. In DNA form, the CDR3 reads TGTGCCAGCAACCCTAGCGGGAGCTCCTACGAGCAGTACTTC. Protein: CASNPSGSSYEQYF.

The V gene is TRBV5-1, the J gene TRBJ1-1; 8 nucleotides align to TRBD1. Losses at the gene ends were 4 bases for V and 3 bases for J; bases not matched to a gene: 8. This CDR3 has 15 amino acids. Germline CDR1 reads SGHRS; CDR2 reads YFSETQ. The CDR3 here is CASSDPGQGYTEAFF. CDR3 in DNA: TGCGCCAGCAGCGACCCCGGACAGGGTTACACTGAAGCTTTCTTT.

This clone was observed a few times. The J gene is TRBJ1-1, the V gene TRBV19; perhaps TRBD1 as D (6 bases). Trimming left V 3 bases short and J 5 bases short, with 16 bases between. This CDR3 is 15 amino acids long. Germline-derived CDR1 and CDR2 are LNHDA and SQIVND (reference sequence). CDR3 loop: CASSIEVQGRTEAFF. For the CDR3, the DNA is TGTGCCAGTAGTATTGAAGTGCAGGGGCGGACTGAAGCTTTCTTT. Together with reference TRBV19 and TRBJ1-1, the CDR3 gives the full variable domain: DGGITQSPKYLFRKEGQNVTLSCEQNLNHDAMYWYRQDPGQGLRLIYYSQIVNDFQKGDIAEGYSVSREKKESFPLTVTSAQKNPTAFYLCASSIEVQGRTEAFFGQGTRLTVV.

This chain connects TRBV9 to TRBJ1-1, with TRBD1 identical over 8 bases. This CDR3 is built from 16 residues. Trimming removed 2 bases from V and 5 bases from J; junction bases left unmatched: 11. Germline V gives CDR1 SGDLS, CDR2 YYNGEE. CDR3 nucleotides: TGTGCCAGCAGCGTTGAGGCAGGGGGCGCGGGGACTGAAGCTTTCTTT. Residues: CASSVEAGGAGTEAFF.

With regard to this clone: One junction end does not reproduce the germline sequence, and a read error may be involved. The V call is TRBV4-1, the J call TRBJ1-2, with D hard to call. The germline gives CDR1 MGHRA, CDR2 YSYEKL. The CDR3 totals 14 residues. Here the CDR3 reads CASSQDLGSFGYPF. CDR3 coding DNA: TGCGCCAGCAGCCAAGATCTCGGGAGTTTTGGCTACCCCTTC.

The chain has TRBV5-6 and TRBJ1-1, with D perhaps TRBD1 (5 bases). Germline CDR1 and CDR2: SGHDT and YYEEEE. The V end lost 4 bases, the J end lost 6 bases, and 10 bases lay between the germline ends. This CDR3 is 12 amino acids long. The CDR3 coding sequence is TGTGCCAGCAGCACCAGGGTACCTGAAGCTTTCTTT. It codes for CASSTRVPEAFF.

This clone was observed a single time. The chain links TRBV19 to TRBJ1-1; D might be TRBD1 (6 bases). This CDR3 contains 14 residues. With 5 bases removed from V and 0 bases from J, the gap between germline ends came to 10 bases. Germline V gives CDR1 LNHDA, CDR2 SQIVND (reference sequence). In nucleotides, the CDR3 is TGTGCCAGTAGTCAAGGGGGAATGAACACTGAAGCTTTCTTT. Translated, it gives CASSQGGMNTEAFF.

DNA of the CDR3: TGTGCCAGCAGCTTGGACGGGGTCGGGGGGAATCAGCCCCAGCATTTT. This translates into CASSLDGVGGNQPQHF. The V and J genes are TRBV5-4 and TRBJ1-5; D might be TRBD1 (5 bases). Trimming left V 0 bases short and J 4 bases short, with 14 bases between. Per germline, CDR1 SGHNT and CDR2 YYREEE (reference sequence). The length of the CDR3 is 16 residues. The variable domain in full, completed from reference TRBV5-4 and TRBJ1-5, reads ETGVTQSPTHLIKTRGQQVTLRCSSQSGHNTVSWYQQALGQGPQFIFQYYREEENGRGNFPPRFSGLQFPNYSSELNVNALELDDSALYLCASSLDGVGGNQPQHFGDGTRLSIL.

The gene calls are TRBV7-9 and TRBJ2-1, with TRBD1 matching over 10 bases. Germline CDR1 and CDR2: SEHNR and FQNEAQ (reference sequence). V shed 4 bases, J shed 3 bases, and the junction held 3 bases outside the gene matches. This CDR3 has 15 residues. CDR3 sequence (DNA): TGTGCCAGCAGCTCACGGGACAGGGGCTACAATGAGCAGTTCTTC. Protein product: CASSSRDRGYNEQFF.

The chain links TRBV30 to TRBJ1-3, with TRBD1 matching 9 bases. V shed 5 bases and J 3 bases; nucleotides not matched to a gene: 2. Per germline, CDR1 GTSNPN and CDR2 SVGIG (reference sequence). The CDR3 loop spans 13 amino acids. CDR3 nucleotides: TGTGCCTGGGGGACAGGGTATGGAAACACCATATATTTT. Protein sequence: CAWGTGYGNTIYF. Full variable domain (rest looked up from reference TRBV30 and TRBJ1-3): SQTIHQWPATLVQPVGSPLSLECTVEGTSNPNLYWYRQAAGRGLQLLFYSVGIGQISSEVPQNLSASRPQDRQFILSSKKLLLSDSGFYLCAWGTGYGNTIYFGEGSWLTVV.

V usage is TRBV4-2 and J usage is TRBJ1-4; the match to TRBD1 covers 11 bases. Germline V gene sequence: CDR1 LGHNA, CDR2 YNFKEQ. V was clipped by 3 bases and J by 2 bases; unmatched bases: 2. The CDR3 extends over 16 amino acids. CDR3 sequence: CASSQGQGETNEKLFF. The CDR3 DNA sequence: TGTGCCAGCAGCCAGGGACAGGGGGAGACTAATGAAAAACTGTTTTTT.

The genes are TRBV5-4 and TRBJ1-2; D uncertain. The V gene's germline CDR1 is SGHNT and CDR2 YYREEE (reference sequence). The CDR3 is 13 amino acids. V lost 3 bases, J lost 5 bases, and 11 bases lay in between. The CDR3, as DNA: TGTGCCAGCAGCTCTTCCGTCGGTTATGGCTACACCTTC. Encoded protein: CASSSSVGYGYTF.

This clone has just a few counts. The chain carries TRBV19 and TRBJ2-7, with D possibly TRBD2 on 5 matching bases. CDR3 size: 13 residues. Between the trimmed V and J ends, which lost 6 bases and 5 bases, there was a span of 14 bases. CDR1 is LNHDA and CDR2 is SQIVND in the germline V gene (reference sequence). The CDR3 loop reads CASSLNHGDEQYF. CDR3 DNA: TGTGCCAGTAGCTTGAACCACGGGGACGAGCAGTACTTC.

The CDR3 sequence: CASSRMGQGGTEAFF. The CDR3 DNA follows: TGTGCCAGCAGCCGAATGGGACAGGGGGGTACTGAAGCTTTCTTT. V usage is TRBV14 and J usage is TRBJ1-1; TRBD1 matches at 11 bases. This CDR3 region has 15 residues. CDR1 and CDR2 (germline): SGHDN, FVKESK. The junction had 6 bases not matched to a gene; V was cut back by 4 bases and J by 5 bases.

J is TRBJ2-5 and V is TRBV7-2; 8 bases match TRBD1. The CDR3 loop spans 17 amino acids. Germline V gene data show CDR1 as SGHTA and CDR2 as FQGNSA. The J segment lost 5 bases and the V segment lost 1 base, leaving 12 bases of the junction unmatched. CDR3 sequence (DNA): TGTGCCAGCAGCTTAGGTATTCGGGGACAGGCCAGCGAGACCCAGTACTTC. This gives the protein CASSLGIRGQASETQYF.